Each of the 30 T cell receptor beta chains below was sequenced from the same sample in a study of cytomegalovirus exposure and HLA in healthy donors. The protocol was immunoSEQ multiplex PCR, while the TCRdb copy is restricted to in-frame clones and leaves out a portion. The table shows more than 85,000 clones, with 85% to 90% occurring only once. Sequenced input: PBMCs. These receptor sequences come from a woman younger than 45 in good health and CMV-seropositive.

The V call is TRBV6-1, the J call TRBJ2-7; weak D call: TRBD1 (6 bases). The CDR3 extends over 14 amino acids. In germline, CDR1 is MNHNS, CDR2 SASEGT. V was cut by 4 bases and J by 5 bases, with 15 bases left in between. The CDR3 region has the DNA TGTGCCAGCAGTGTCTTCAGGGGAGTGGACGAGCAGTACTTC. Translating it yields CASSVFRGVDEQYF.

The table lists this clone with a few counts. The chain couples TRBV6-1 to TRBJ2-2; 8 nucleotides align to TRBD2. V lost 4 bases to trimming and J lost 1 base; unmatched junction nucleotides: 2. The CDR3 extends over 15 amino acids. CDR1 and CDR2 (germline): MNHNS, SASEGT. CDR3 sequence: CASSGLAGNTGELFF. The CDR3 DNA follows: TGTGCCAGCAGTGGGCTAGCGGGGAACACCGGGGAGCTGTTTTTT.

The chain is built from TRBV7-6 and TRBJ2-1; a weak D match, TRBD1 (6 bases). The CDR3 runs to 16 residues. The germline V and J ends were trimmed by 1 base and 8 bases, with 18 bases remaining between them. Germline CDR1 and CDR2: SGHVS and FNYEAQ. The CDR3: CASSLGAGVKIDEQFF. The CDR3 coding sequence is TGTGCCAGCAGCTTAGGTGCAGGGGTAAAGATAGATGAGCAGTTCTTC.

This rearrangement joins TRBV9 to TRBJ1-5; perhaps TRBD1 as D (6 bases). The CDR3 is 14 amino acids. Trimming left V 4 bases short and J 4 bases short, with 12 bases between. The germline gives CDR1 SGDLS, CDR2 YYNGEE. The CDR3 DNA reads TGTGCCAGCAGCTCCGGGACACCGAATCAGCCCCAGCATTTT. Amino acids: CASSSGTPNQPQHF. Full variable domain (rest looked up from reference TRBV9 and TRBJ1-5): DSGVTQTPKHLITATGQRVTLRCSPRSGDLSVYWYQQSLDQGLQFLIQYYNGEERAKGNILERFSAQQFPDLHSELNLSSLELGDSALYFCASSSGTPNQPQHFGDGTRLSIL.

The chain employs TRBV7-9 and TRBJ2-1, with 10 bases lining up with TRBD2. CDR3 size: 14 residues. Looked up from germline, CDR1 is SEHNR and CDR2 is FQNEAQ (reference sequence). Trimming took 10 bases from V and 6 from J; bases not matched to a gene: 9. CDR3 protein: CATTGTSVFNEQFF. In DNA form, the CDR3 reads TGTGCCACGACCGGGACTAGCGTTTTCAATGAGCAGTTCTTC.

The V and J genes are TRBV11-2 and TRBJ2-2; D remains ambiguous. CDR1 and CDR2 (germline): SGHAT, FQNNGV. V gave up 8 bases and J gave up 0 bases, with 4 bases separating them. The CDR3 sequence is 12 residues long. CDR3 protein: CASLSNTGELFF. The CDR3 DNA sequence: TGTGCCAGCCTTTCGAACACCGGGGAGCTGTTTTTT.

The genes are TRBV5-1 and TRBJ2-3; weak D call: TRBD2 (6 bases). The CDR3 runs to 16 residues. Germline V gives CDR1 SGHRS, CDR2 YFSETQ. V lost 0 bases to trimming and J lost 0 bases, with 11 bases between them. The CDR3 sequence: CASSLGGSGSTDTQYF. CDR3 in DNA: TGCGCCAGCAGCTTGGGGGGTAGCGGCAGCACAGATACGCAGTATTTT.

Notes on this clone: A junction end diverges from the germline sequence, so it may reflect a read error. The V gene is TRBV18, the J gene TRBJ1-1; 8 bases agree with TRBD1. The CDR3 is 13 residues long. Germline lookup yields CDR1 KGHSH and CDR2 LQKENI. CDR3 in DNA: TGTGCCAGCTCACCGAATGTGGACAGGGCTCGGACCTTT. Translation: CASSPNVDRARTF.

V gene TRBV5-1 combines with J gene TRBJ2-6; TRBD2 is a possible D gene (6 bases). The CDR3 extends over 16 amino acids. The germline CDR1 and CDR2 sequences are SGHRS and YFSETQ. V gave up 4 bases and J gave up 1 base, with 12 bases separating them. The CDR3 sequence is CASSLRGGSGANVLTF. DNA for the CDR3: TGCGCCAGCAGCCTGAGGGGAGGTTCTGGGGCCAACGTCCTGACTTTC.

The chain carries TRBV18 and TRBJ2-1, with TRBD2 as a possible D gene (6 bases). V lost 4 bases and J 12 bases, leaving 10 bases between the germline ends. Looked up from germline, CDR1 is KGHSH and CDR2 is LQKENI. CDR3 size: 11 residues. The CDR3 bases are TGTGCCAGCTCACGAGAGGGAGGGCAGTTCTTC. Its protein product is CASSREGGQFF.

The V call is TRBV12-1, the J call TRBJ2-7; the table names TRBD2, a call not compared with the DNA. TRBV12-1 is termed a pseudogene. The CDR3 sequence is 15 residues long. The CDR3 protein is CASSSGLAGPPKQYF. CDR3 sequence (DNA): TGTGCCAGCAGCTCCGGACTAGCGGGACCTCCCAAGCAGTACTTC.

The chain recombines TRBV6-1 with TRBJ2-5; 7 nucleotides line up with TRBD2. Trimming at V came to 4 bases and at J to 2 bases, leaving 10 bases not matched to a gene. The CDR3 has 16 residues. The germline V gene has CDR1 MNHNS and CDR2 SASEGT. The CDR3 is CASSVNRAGPQETQYF. The CDR3 region has the DNA TGTGCCAGCAGTGTAAACCGAGCGGGACCTCAAGAGACCCAGTACTTC.

This clone was counted once. V usage is TRBV10-2 and J usage is TRBJ2-4; TRBD2 aligns across 8 bases. CDR3 size: 12 residues. From germline, CDR1 is WSHSY and CDR2 SAAADI. Trimming cost V 10 bases and J 11 bases; bases outside gene matches: 10. This CDR3 reads CATLGLAGFQYF. The CDR3 nucleotides read TGCGCCACCCTAGGGCTAGCGGGTTTTCAGTACTTC.

This CDR3 reads CASLGSHYEQYF. DNA of the CDR3: TGTGCCAGCCTAGGGAGCCACTACGAGCAGTACTTC. The chain combines TRBV28 with TRBJ2-7; the D gene is possibly TRBD2 (5 bases). Germline V gene data show CDR1 as MDHEN and CDR2 as SYDVKM. The V gene lost 8 bases and the J gene lost 3 bases, with 11 bases spanning the gap. The CDR3 totals 12 residues.

The chain links TRBV11-2 to TRBJ2-2, with 8 bases aligning to TRBD2. Germline CDR1 reads SGHAT; CDR2 reads FQNNGV. The CDR3 has 15 amino acids. Trimming cost V 8 bases and J 6 bases; bases outside gene matches: 11. CDR3 protein: CASQNRGLVSGELFF. The CDR3 region has the DNA TGTGCCAGCCAGAATAGGGGACTAGTATCCGGGGAGCTGTTTTTT.

This chain uses TRBV13 with TRBJ1-5, with D unresolved. Germline V gene data show CDR1 as PRHDT and CDR2 as FYEKMQ (reference sequence). The CDR3 runs 15 residues. The V end lost 2 bases, the J end lost 2 bases, and 10 bases lay between the germline ends. In DNA, the CDR3 is TGTGCCAGCAGCTTACGGGGATCGGGCAATCAGCCCCAGCATTTT. Residues: CASSLRGSGNQPQHF. The full variable domain, its missing parts supplied by reference TRBV13 and TRBJ1-5, is AAGVIQSPRHLIKEKRETATLKCYPIPRHDTVYWYQQGPGQDPQFLISFYEKMQSDKGSIPDRFSAQQFSDYHSELNMSSLELGDSALYFCASSLRGSGNQPQHFGDGTRLSIL.

This clone has only one observation. V is TRBV2 and J is TRBJ2-7; no clear D gene. V was shortened by 7 bases and J by 1 base, with 8 bases between the two germline ends. The CDR3 runs 12 residues. Germline-derived CDR1 and CDR2 are SNHLY and FYNNEI. The CDR3 spells CASTGRSYEQYF. The CDR3 DNA reads TGTGCCAGCACAGGAAGGTCCTACGAGCAGTACTTC.

In nucleotides, the CDR3 is TGTGCCAGCAGCTTAGGATCCCTAGCGTGGGCGTTAGAGACCCAGTACTTC. Translation gives CASSLGSLAWALETQYF. The chain uses TRBV7-8 and TRBJ2-5; tentatively, D is TRBD2 (6 bases). Germline V CDR1 and CDR2: SGHVS, FQNEAQ. The CDR3 covers 17 residues. The V end was cut by 1 base, the J end by 4 bases, with 19 bases between.

The DNA for the CDR3 is TGTGCCAGCAGTTTAGTGGGACTAGATAAAGAGACCCAGTACTTC. This sequence encodes CASSLVGLDKETQYF. The rearrangement uses TRBV28 and TRBJ2-5, with 8 bases fitting TRBD2. CDR1 and CDR2 from the germline V gene are MDHEN and SYDVKM. The CDR3 is 15 residues long. The ends lost 2 bases at V and 3 bases at J; junction bases unmatched: 5.

The chain is built from TRBV7-9 and TRBJ2-1, with no clear D. This CDR3 is 12 amino acids long. Germline V lookup: CDR1 SEHNR, CDR2 FQNEAQ (reference sequence). Trimming pared 5 bases from V and 9 bases from J, leaving 11 bases between. Written as DNA, the CDR3 is TGTGCCAGCAGCCTCCTCCTATCTGAGCAGTTCTTC. It specifies CASSLLLSEQFF.

V gene TRBV4-1 combines with J gene TRBJ2-1; tentatively, D is TRBD1 (5 bases). The CDR3 has 18 residues. Between the trimmed V and J ends, which lost 0 bases and 1 base, there was a span of 16 bases. The germline V gene encodes CDR1 MGHRA and CDR2 YSYEKL. CDR3 sequence: CASSQESRQSSSYNEQFF. CDR3 nucleotides: TGCGCCAGCAGCCAAGAATCTCGACAGAGCTCGTCCTACAATGAGCAGTTCTTC.

This clone was observed once. The chain is built from TRBV4-3 and TRBJ2-3, with 9 bases identical to TRBD2. Germline CDR1 is LGHNA and CDR2 is YSLEER. The CDR3 covers 17 residues. V shed 0 bases and J 6 bases; nucleotides not matched to a gene: 10. The DNA of the CDR3 is TGCGCCAGCAGCCAAGATTCCAGGACTAGCGTTTGGGATACGCAGTATTTT. Its translation: CASSQDSRTSVWDTQYF.

The chain is built from TRBV15 and TRBJ2-1, with D perhaps matching TRBD1 (5 bases). The germline CDR1 and CDR2 sequences are LNHNV and YYDKDF (reference sequence). Trimming took 5 bases from V and 4 from J, leaving 15 bases between them. This CDR3 region has 15 residues. This chain's CDR3 is CATSSNGAPYNEQFF. CDR3 coding DNA: TGTGCCACCAGCTCAAATGGGGCTCCTTACAATGAGCAGTTCTTC.

The chain recombines TRBV7-9 with TRBJ2-4; 8 nucleotides line up with TRBD2. The CDR3 sequence is 17 residues long. The ends lost 4 bases at V and 3 bases at J; junction bases unmatched: 11. In germline, CDR1 is SEHNR, CDR2 FQNEAQ (reference sequence). CDR3 nucleotide sequence: TGTGCCAGCAGCTCCATCGGCGGGGGGAGTAGCAAAAACATTCAGTACTTC. Protein: CASSSIGGGSSKNIQYF.

The gene calls are TRBV5-1 and TRBJ2-1; D not resolved. This CDR3 is 17 amino acids long. The germline gives CDR1 SGHRS, CDR2 YFSETQ. Trimming stripped 0 bases from V and 0 bases from J, with 13 bases between. The CDR3 is CASSLGVQTSSYNEQFF. The CDR3 coding sequence is TGCGCCAGCAGCTTGGGGGTACAGACCAGCTCCTACAATGAGCAGTTCTTC. The full variable domain, with the rest looked up from reference TRBV5-1 and TRBJ2-1, is KAGVTQTPRYLIKTRGQQVTLSCSPISGHRSVSWYQQTPGQGLQFLFEYFSETQRNKGNFPGRFSGRQFSNSRSEMNVSTLELGDSALYLCASSLGVQTSSYNEQFFGPGTRLTVL.

The chain uses TRBV4-3 and TRBJ2-1, with TRBD1 identical over 8 bases. The V gene end was trimmed by 2 bases and the J gene end by 2 bases; junction bases not matched to a gene: 2. The CDR3 runs to 15 residues. Germline V gene lookup returns CDR1 LGHNA and CDR2 YSLEER. CDR3 protein: CASSQHRGAYNEQFF. Here the CDR3 DNA reads TGCGCCAGCAGCCAACACAGGGGGGCCTACAATGAGCAGTTCTTC.

The J gene is TRBJ2-7, the V gene TRBV10-2; TRBD2 matches at 15 bases. Germline V gives CDR1 WSHSY, CDR2 SAAADI. The length of the CDR3 is 16 residues. With V trimmed by 4 bases and J by 6 bases, 7 bases remained unmatched. In DNA, the CDR3 is TGCGCCAGCAGTGGGTCCAGGACTAGCGGGAGGGCCGAGCAGTACTTC. Its translation: CASSGSRTSGRAEQYF.

The V call is TRBV4-3, the J call TRBJ2-7, with D perhaps TRBD1 (7 bases). Germline CDR1 and CDR2: LGHNA and YSLEER. Trimming stripped 4 bases from V and 3 bases from J, with 19 bases between. The CDR3 runs to 16 residues. DNA for the CDR3: TGCGCCAGCAGCCGTAGGCTTGGAGGGGGCGGCTACGAGCAGTACTTC. Translated: CASSRRLGGGGYEQYF.

J is TRBJ1-3 and V is TRBV21-1; the DNA was not compared with TRBD1, the D call given in the table. TRBV21-1 is a known pseudogene. The CDR3 covers 18 residues. This chain's CDR3 is CASSKALGDRYSGNTIYF. The CDR3 coding sequence is TGTGCCAGCAGCAAAGCGCTCGGGGACAGGTACTCTGGAAACACCATATATTTT.

The chain combines TRBV27 with TRBJ2-5, with D unresolved. V gave up 4 bases and J gave up 4 bases, with 16 bases separating them. This CDR3 is built from 15 residues. Germline CDR1 MNHEY, CDR2 SMNVEV (reference sequence). CDR3: CASSSQTGRRETQYF. As DNA, the CDR3 is TGTGCCAGCAGTTCTCAGACGGGTCGTCGAGAGACCCAGTACTTC.